Listed below are T cell receptor beta chains from one sample, sequenced in a study of shared clonotypes between healthy human individuals. Profiled with immunoSEQ multiplex PCR; TCRdb holds only in-frame clones, not every one. The sample records approximately 2.3 million clones, more than 85% being singletons. The sample was naive CD4+ T cells from PBMCs. The receptors originated from a man younger than 35 in good health. Some clones in this sample may be carry-over from other donors' samples. CDR3s include the opening cysteine and the closing phenylalanine or tryptophan.

j_call: TRBJ1-1
v_call: TRBV7-2
cdr3_aa: CASIPPGARTEAFF

j_call: TRBJ1-5
v_call: TRBV5-1
cdr3_aa: CASSLEEAGQPQHF

j_call: TRBJ2-7
v_call: TRBV11-2
cdr3_aa: CASSFPGTLYEQYF

j_call: TRBJ2-1
v_call: TRBV30
cdr3_aa: CAAPRHSSDNEQFF

j_call: TRBJ2-3
v_call: TRBV11-2
cdr3_aa: CASSSHRLLDTQYF

j_call: TRBJ2-6
v_call: TRBV5-1
cdr3_aa: CASSVTSGANVLTF

j_call: TRBJ2-2
v_call: TRBV23-1
cdr3_aa: CASSRVLNTGELFF

j_call: TRBJ2-3
v_call: TRBV9
cdr3_aa: CASSGRTSGVTDTQYF

j_call: TRBJ2-1
v_call: TRBV11-3
cdr3_aa: CASSPGGTSYNEQFF

j_call: TRBJ2-7
v_call: TRBV18
cdr3_aa: CASSPPPGTGGYEQYF

j_call: TRBJ1-1
v_call: TRBV7-9
cdr3_aa: CASSLIATGTEAFF

j_call: TRBJ1-1
v_call: TRBV2
cdr3_aa: CASRGQWNTEAFF

j_call: TRBJ2-7
v_call: TRBV7-3
cdr3_aa: CASSSQGRTYEQYF

j_call: TRBJ2-7
v_call: TRBV4-1
cdr3_aa: CASSPIVGYEQYF

j_call: TRBJ2-1
v_call: TRBV6-5
cdr3_aa: CASSYSPGEQFF

j_call: TRBJ2-5
v_call: TRBV10-1
cdr3_aa: CANPTSGQETQYF

j_call: TRBJ1-1
v_call: TRBV18
cdr3_aa: CASSPPGGRTEAFF

j_call: TRBJ1-1
v_call: TRBV5-6
cdr3_aa: CASSLAGTPSMNTEAFF

j_call: TRBJ2-2
v_call: TRBV5-6
cdr3_aa: CASSLLRKLDTGELFF

j_call: TRBJ2-5
v_call: TRBV5-1
cdr3_aa: CASSQTGVQETQYF